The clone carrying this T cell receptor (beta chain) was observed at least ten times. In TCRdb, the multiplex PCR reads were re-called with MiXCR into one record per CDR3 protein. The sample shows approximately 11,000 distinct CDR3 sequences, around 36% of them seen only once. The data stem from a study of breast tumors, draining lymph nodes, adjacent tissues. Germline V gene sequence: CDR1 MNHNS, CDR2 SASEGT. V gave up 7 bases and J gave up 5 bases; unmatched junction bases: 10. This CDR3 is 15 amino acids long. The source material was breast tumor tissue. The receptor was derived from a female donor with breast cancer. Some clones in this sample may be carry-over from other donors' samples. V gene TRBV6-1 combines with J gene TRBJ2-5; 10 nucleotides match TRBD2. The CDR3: CASTLLAGVGETQYF. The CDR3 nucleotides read TGTGCCAGCACCCTGCTAGCGGGGGTGGGCGAGACCCAGTACTTC.